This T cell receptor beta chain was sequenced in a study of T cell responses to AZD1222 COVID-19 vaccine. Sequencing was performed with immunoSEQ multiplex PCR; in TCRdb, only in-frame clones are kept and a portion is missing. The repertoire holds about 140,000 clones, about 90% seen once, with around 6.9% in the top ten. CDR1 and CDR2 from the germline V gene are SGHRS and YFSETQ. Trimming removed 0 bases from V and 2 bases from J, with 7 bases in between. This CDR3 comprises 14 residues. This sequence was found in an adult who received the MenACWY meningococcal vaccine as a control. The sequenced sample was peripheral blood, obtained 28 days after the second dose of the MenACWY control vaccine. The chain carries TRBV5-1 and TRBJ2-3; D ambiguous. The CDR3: CASSLGFSTDTQYF. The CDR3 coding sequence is TGCGCCAGCAGCTTGGGTTTCTCCACAGATACGCAGTATTTT. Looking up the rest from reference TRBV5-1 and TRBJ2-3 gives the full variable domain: KAGVTQTPRYLIKTRGQQVTLSCSPISGHRSVSWYQQTPGQGLQFLFEYFSETQRNKGNFPGRFSGRQFSNSRSEMNVSTLELGDSALYLCASSLGFSTDTQYFGPGTRLTVL.